This passage covers 2 T cell receptor beta chains from one sample sequenced in a study of cytotoxic CD8 clonotypes in ibrutinib-treated CLL. Assay used: immunoSEQ multiplex PCR; TCRdb lists only in-frame clones, some missing. This table holds fewer than 300,000 clones, roughly four fifths found once. This material consisted of PBMCs, taken at disease progression, from a patient treated with ibrutinib. The receptor set was obtained from a human donor with chronic lymphocytic leukemia.

V and J are TRBV29-1 and TRBJ2-7; the D gene is possibly TRBD2 (5 bases). The CDR3 loop spans 10 amino acids. CDR1 and CDR2 (germline): SQVTM, ANQGSEA. Deletions cut 6 bases from V and 10 bases from J, with 13 bases between. The CDR3 here is CSVVGGGQYF. The CDR3 bases are TGCAGCGTAGTAGGAGGAGGACAGTACTTC.

The chain joins TRBV7-8 to TRBJ2-3; 8 nucleotides line up with TRBD2. The CDR3 has 14 residues. The germline gives CDR1 SGHVS, CDR2 FQNEAQ. V was pared by 7 bases and J by 5 bases, with 8 bases of the junction left unmatched. CDR3 DNA: TGTGCCAGCATCGGCGGGGGGCAGGGAGATACGCAGTATTTT. Protein: CASIGGGQGDTQYF.